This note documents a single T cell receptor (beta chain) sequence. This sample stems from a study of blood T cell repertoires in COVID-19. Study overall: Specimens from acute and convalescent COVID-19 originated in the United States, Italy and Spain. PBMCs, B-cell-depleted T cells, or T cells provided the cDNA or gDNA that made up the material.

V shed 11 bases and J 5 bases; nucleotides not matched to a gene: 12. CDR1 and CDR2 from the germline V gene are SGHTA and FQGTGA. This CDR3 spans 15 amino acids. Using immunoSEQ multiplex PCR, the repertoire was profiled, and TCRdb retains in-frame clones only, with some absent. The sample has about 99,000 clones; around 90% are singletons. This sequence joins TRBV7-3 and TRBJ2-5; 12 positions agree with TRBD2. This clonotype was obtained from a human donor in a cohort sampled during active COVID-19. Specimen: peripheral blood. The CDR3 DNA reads TGTGCCGTGCCCCTGGCTAGCGGGAGGGTCGAGACCCAGTACTTC. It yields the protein CAVPLASGRVETQYF. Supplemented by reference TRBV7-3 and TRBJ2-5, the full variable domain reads GAGVSQTPSNKVTEKGKYVELRCDPISGHTALYWYRQSLGQGPEFLIYFQGTGAADDSGLPNDRFFAVRPEGSVSTLKIQRTERGDSAVYLCAVPLASGRVETQYFGPGTRLLVL.